This T cell receptor beta chain comes out of a study of cytomegalovirus exposure and HLA in healthy donors. Germline loops: CDR1 SNHLY, CDR2 FYNNEI. There are 11 residues in the CDR3. Unrecorded immune exposure was likely among donors, who were nominally healthy when sampled. The PCR contained 60 Vbeta and 13 Jbeta primers. Generated by immunoSEQ multiplex PCR, the TCRdb table keeps only in-frame clones and is missing some. The sample includes 95,000 to 100,000 clones, 75% of them seen just once. The sequence was obtained from a middle-aged man in good health and CMV-seronegative. Sequenced input: PBMCs. V is TRBV2 and J is TRBJ2-5; the D is unclear. The better agreement between TRBJ2-7 and the DNA end casts doubt on the J call. The CDR3 region is CASIRLSEQYF. In DNA, the CDR3 is TGTGCCAGCATCCGGTTGTCCGAGCAGTACTTC.